This T cell receptor beta chain is from a study of blood T cell repertoires in COVID-19. The length of the CDR3 is 15 residues. Germline V CDR1 and CDR2: KGHSH, LQKENI. With 3 bases clipped from V and 3 bases from J, the junction kept 2 bases outside the gene matches. The data were produced by immunoSEQ multiplex PCR, yet TCRdb's version contains in-frame clones alone and is incomplete. The sample lists approximately 200,000 clones; 88% were seen once. The age range of participants was about 18 to 95 years, with residence in about two dozen US areas. Exposed enrollees encountered a COVID-19 case at some point within 2 weeks before study entry.

Sequenced input: PBMCs or T cells enriched from blood (not recorded which). The TCR comes from a woman between 25 and 40 years old who had been exposed to COVID-19. V usage is TRBV18 and J usage is TRBJ1-5; 10 bases line up with TRBD1. The chain's CDR3 is CASSPGQGPNQPQHF. The CDR3 DNA reads TGTGCCAGCTCACCGGGACAGGGGCCCAATCAGCCCCAGCATTTT. Filled out from reference TRBV18 and TRBJ1-5, the complete variable domain reads NAGVMQNPRHLVRRRGQEARLRCSPMKGHSHVYWYRQLPEEGLKFMVYLQKENIIDESGMPKERFSAEFPKEGPSILRIQQVVRGDSAAYFCASSPGQGPNQPQHFGDGTRLSIL.